A single sample is the source of the 20 T cell receptor beta chains below, sequenced in a study of cytomegalovirus exposure and HLA in healthy donors. In the PCR, 60 Vbeta and 13 Jbeta primers were used. Profiled with immunoSEQ multiplex PCR; TCRdb holds only in-frame clones, not every one. The table includes about 140,000 clones, roughly 83% detected once. Sequences were obtained from PBMCs. These receptor sequences come from a female donor in good health and CMV-seronegative.

Many counts were recorded for this clone. This sequence joins TRBV5-4 and TRBJ1-1; TRBD1 agrees at 9 bases. Germline-derived CDR1 and CDR2 are SGHNT and YYREEE (reference sequence). The V gene end was trimmed by 4 bases and the J gene end by 4 bases; junction bases not matched to a gene: 8. There are 15 residues in the CDR3. CDR3 loop: CASSGQQGARTEAFF. CDR3 DNA: TGTGCCAGCAGCGGTCAACAGGGGGCGCGCACTGAAGCTTTCTTT.

Written as DNA, the CDR3 is TGTGCCAGCAGCTTGATATTCGGGACAGACTTAGGTGCAGCTTTCTTT. Translation: CASSLIFGTDLGAAFF. The rearrangement joins TRBV5-4 to TRBJ1-1; 7 bases align to TRBD1. The trim removed 1 base at V and 10 bases at J, leaving 16 bases unmatched. CDR1 is SGHNT and CDR2 is YYREEE in the germline V gene (reference sequence). This CDR3 is built from 16 residues.

There are a few counts of this clone. The chain has TRBV4-3 and TRBJ2-1, with 8 bases fitting TRBD2. Germline V gene lookup returns CDR1 LGHNA and CDR2 YSLEER. CDR3 size: 16 residues. V was clipped by 2 bases and J by 3 bases; unmatched bases: 6. CDR3 protein: CASSQQAGVIYNEQFF. The CDR3 DNA sequence: TGCGCCAGCAGCCAACAAGCGGGAGTTATCTACAATGAGCAGTTCTTC.

This rearrangement joins TRBV5-6 to TRBJ2-5; tentative D call: TRBD2 (5 bases). Germline CDR1 is SGHDT and CDR2 is YYEEEE. CDR3 length equals 14 residues. Trimming stripped 4 bases from V and 2 bases from J, with 12 bases between. CDR3 protein: CASSLGLLQETQYF. In DNA form, the CDR3 reads TGTGCCAGCAGCCTAGGACTTTTACAAGAGACCCAGTACTTC.

J is TRBJ2-3 and V is TRBV5-4, with 12 bases fitting TRBD2. Trimming removed 4 bases from V and 3 bases from J; junction bases left unmatched: 9. The CDR3 loop spans 17 amino acids. Per the germline V gene, CDR1 is SGHNT and CDR2 is YYREEE (reference sequence). CDR3 DNA: TGTGCCAGCAGCCAAAAACTAGCGGGAGGAAGAACAGATACGCAGTATTTT. The encoded protein is CASSQKLAGGRTDTQYF.

V and J are TRBV19 and TRBJ1-5; 7 bases are shared with TRBD1. The CDR3 is 13 residues long. The V segment lost 10 bases and the J segment 3 bases; nucleotides outside the gene matches: 6. The V gene's germline CDR1 is LNHDA and CDR2 SQIVND (reference sequence). Here the CDR3 DNA reads TGTGCCACCCACGGACAGGTCAATCAGCCCCAGCATTTT. Amino acids: CATHGQVNQPQHF.

The chain is built from TRBV30 and TRBJ2-5, with unresolved D. Germline lookup yields CDR1 GTSNPN and CDR2 SVGIG (reference sequence). V lost 4 bases and J lost 0, with 12 bases in between. CDR3 length: 14 amino acids. This chain's CDR3 is CAWILTENQETQYF. CDR3 sequence (DNA): TGTGCCTGGATTCTAACAGAGAACCAAGAGACCCAGTACTTC.

A single count supports this clone. The chain has TRBV9 and TRBJ2-1; 9 bases align to TRBD2. The CDR3 runs 15 residues. Germline CDR1 reads SGDLS; CDR2 reads YYNGEE. The V segment lost 0 bases and the J segment 8 bases; nucleotides outside the gene matches: 6. The CDR3 DNA follows: TGTGCCAGCAGCGTAGGGGCGGGAGGGCCATATGAGCAGTTCTTC. It encodes CASSVGAGGPYEQFF.

This clone is a singleton in its sample. The chain is built from TRBV7-2 and TRBJ2-3; TRBD2 matches at 9 bases. The CDR3 runs 15 residues. The V segment lost 2 bases and the J segment 6 bases; nucleotides outside the gene matches: 6. In germline, CDR1 is SGHTA, CDR2 FQGNSA. The CDR3 region is CASSLFAGGLDTQYF. CDR3 nucleotide sequence: TGTGCCAGCAGCTTATTCGCGGGGGGGCTGGATACGCAGTATTTT.

The V gene is TRBV27, the J gene TRBJ2-3; maybe TRBD2 (5 bases). Trimming took 10 bases from V and 1 from J, leaving 18 bases between them. The CDR3 is made up of 15 amino acids. Germline CDR1 and CDR2: MNHEY and SMNVEV (reference sequence). CDR3 residues: CATPPERVCTDTQYF. The CDR3 region has the DNA TGTGCCACCCCGCCGGAGAGGGTCTGCACAGATACGCAGTATTTT.

The chain links TRBV2 to TRBJ1-2, with D possibly matching TRBD1 (5 bases). The ends were cut back, 6 bases at V and 0 bases at J, with 8 bases in the middle. The length of the CDR3 is 13 residues. CDR1 and CDR2 from the germline V gene are SNHLY and FYNNEI. The CDR3 loop is CASSGGSNYGYTF. The DNA of the CDR3 is TGTGCCAGCAGCGGGGGATCTAACTATGGCTACACCTTC.

This clone was picked up a small number of times. The rearrangement uses TRBV10-1 and TRBJ1-1, with D possibly being TRBD1 (5 bases). The V end lost 1 base, the J end lost 4 bases, and 10 bases lay between the germline ends. Germline CDR1 WNHNN, CDR2 SYGVQD (reference sequence). The CDR3 covers 14 residues. The CDR3 here is CASSEWGLGTEAFF. DNA of the CDR3: TGCGCCAGCAGTGAGTGGGGACTGGGCACTGAAGCTTTCTTT.

The table lists this clone with a count of one. The V and J genes are TRBV5-5 and TRBJ2-5; D not resolved. CDR1 and CDR2 from the germline V gene are SGHKS and YYEKEE (reference sequence). Deletions cut 3 bases from V and 1 base from J, with 7 bases between. The CDR3 runs to 13 residues. The CDR3 bases are TGTGCCAGCAGCTGGGCCCTCCAAGAGACCCAGTACTTC. This codes for CASSWALQETQYF.

This sequence joins TRBV6-6 and TRBJ2-7; a weak D match, TRBD2 (5 bases). Trimming cost V 4 bases and J 3 bases, with 16 bases left between them. Germline assignment: CDR1 MNHNY and CDR2 SVGAGI (reference sequence). The CDR3 runs to 15 residues. CDR3 amino acids: CASSSRGSAYYEQYF. As DNA, the CDR3 is TGTGCCAGCAGTTCCCGGGGAAGCGCTTACTACGAGCAGTACTTC.

The chain joins TRBV5-6 to TRBJ2-1; D remains ambiguous. V was trimmed by 1 base and J by 4 bases, leaving 9 bases between them. The CDR3 totals 14 residues. CDR1 is SGHDT and CDR2 is YYEEEE in the germline V gene. DNA for the CDR3: TGTGCCAGCAGCTTGCTCAGGTCGTACAATGAGCAGTTCTTC. This translates into CASSLLRSYNEQFF. Based on the CDR3 plus reference TRBV5-6 and TRBJ2-1, the full variable domain is DAGVTQSPTHLIKTRGQQVTLRCSPKSGHDTVSWYQQALGQGPQFIFQYYEEEERQRGNFPDRFSGHQFPNYSSELNVNALLLGDSALYLCASSLLRSYNEQFFGPGTRLTVL.

The CDR3 is CASTNGGNEQFF. The CDR3 DNA follows: TGTGCCAGCACTAACGGGGGCAATGAGCAGTTCTTC. The genes are TRBV27 and TRBJ2-1; possible D gene TRBD2, 6 bases. The CDR3 is 12 residues long. V gave up 7 bases and J gave up 6 bases, with 10 bases separating them. The germline V gene encodes CDR1 MNHEY and CDR2 SMNVEV (reference sequence).

This clone has only a few counts. V is TRBV4-3 and J is TRBJ2-6; perhaps TRBD1 as D (5 bases). V lost 0 bases and J lost 1, with 10 bases in between. Germline V gene lookup returns CDR1 LGHNA and CDR2 YSLEER. The length of the CDR3 is 17 residues. The CDR3 nucleotides are TGCGCCAGCAGCCAAGACAGGACACTATCTGGGGCCAACGTCCTGACTTTC. Residues: CASSQDRTLSGANVLTF.

The chain carries TRBV10-3 and TRBJ1-1; D not resolved. CDR3 size: 12 residues. V lost 4 bases to trimming and J lost 5 bases, with 8 bases between them. Germline V gene lookup returns CDR1 ENHRY and CDR2 SYGVKD. CDR3: CAISGYETEAFF. The CDR3 region has the DNA TGTGCCATCAGTGGGTATGAGACTGAAGCTTTCTTT.

The chain uses TRBV2 and TRBJ2-7; 7 nucleotides match TRBD1. V lost 2 bases and J lost 5; bases outside the gene matches: 9. The CDR3 has 15 residues. CDR1 is SNHLY, CDR2 FYNNEI, per germline. The CDR3 sequence is CASSEWGQRIDEQYF. CDR3 coding DNA: TGTGCCAGCAGTGAATGGGGACAGCGGATCGACGAGCAGTACTTC. Complete variable domain (other parts from reference TRBV2 and TRBJ2-7): EPEVTQTPSHQVTQMGQEVILRCVPISNHLYFYWYRQILGQKVEFLVSFYNNEISEKSEIFDDQFSVERPDGSNFTLKIRSTKLEDSAMYFCASSEWGQRIDEQYFGPGTRLTVT.

CDR3 DNA: TGCAGCGCCTCCGGAGGGGAGAACACTGAAGCTTTCTTT. It is translated as CSASGGENTEAFF. The gene calls are TRBV29-1 and TRBJ1-1, with D possibly being TRBD1 (5 bases). The V and J ends lost 7 bases and 1 base respectively, with 13 bases between them. The CDR3 sequence is 13 residues long. Per germline, CDR1 SQVTM and CDR2 ANQGSEA.